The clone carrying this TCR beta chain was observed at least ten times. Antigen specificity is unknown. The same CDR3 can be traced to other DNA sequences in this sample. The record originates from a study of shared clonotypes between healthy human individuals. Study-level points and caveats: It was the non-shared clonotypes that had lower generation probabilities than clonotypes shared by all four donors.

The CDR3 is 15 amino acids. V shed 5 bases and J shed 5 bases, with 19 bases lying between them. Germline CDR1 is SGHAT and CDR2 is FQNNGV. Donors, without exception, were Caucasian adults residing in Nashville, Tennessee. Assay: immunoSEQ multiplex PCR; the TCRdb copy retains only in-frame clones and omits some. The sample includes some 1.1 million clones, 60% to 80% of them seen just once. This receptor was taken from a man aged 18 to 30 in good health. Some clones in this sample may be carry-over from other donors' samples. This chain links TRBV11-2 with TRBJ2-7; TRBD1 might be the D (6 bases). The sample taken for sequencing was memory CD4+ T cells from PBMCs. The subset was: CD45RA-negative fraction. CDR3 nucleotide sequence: TGTGCCAGCAGCCGAACAGGGCTTCCAGTGAACGAGCAGTACTTC. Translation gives CASSRTGLPVNEQYF. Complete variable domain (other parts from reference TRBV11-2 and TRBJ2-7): EAGVAQSPRYKIIEKRQSVAFWCNPISGHATLYWYQQILGQGPKLLIQFQNNGVVDDSQLPKDRFSAERLKGVDSTLKIQPAKLEDSAVYLCASSRTGLPVNEQYFGPGTRLTVT.